The 27 T cell receptor beta chains below come from one sample, sequenced in a study of type 1 and type 2 diabetes patients. Amplification started from genomic DNA. Multiplex PCR with 30 forward and 13 reverse primers amplified the TCR beta CDR3. TCRdb called the multiplex PCR reads again in MiXCR, with one record for every CDR3 protein. The sample yields about 290,000 distinct CDR3 sequences, approximately 45% seen once. The source material was peripheral blood mononuclear cells (PBMCs). These TCRs come from a young man with type 2 diabetes.

The chain combines TRBV9 with TRBJ2-5, with TRBD2 as a possible D gene (5 bases). Germline V gives CDR1 SGDLS, CDR2 YYNGEE. Trimming took 3 bases from V and 5 from J, leaving 11 bases between them. CDR3 size: 13 residues. The CDR3 protein is CASSADPGETQYF. CDR3 coding DNA: TGTGCCAGCAGCGCAGACCCGGGGGAGACCCAGTACTTC.

This clonotype was detected a few times. The chain uses TRBV4-1 and TRBJ1-1; no clear D gene. This CDR3 contains 12 residues. Trimming took off 0 bases at V and 3 bases at J, with 2 bases between the two ends. Germline CDR1 reads MGHRA; CDR2 reads YSYEKL. DNA of the CDR3: TGCGCCAGCAGCCAAGATTACACTGAAGCTTTCTTT. Amino acids: CASSQDYTEAFF.

The chain is built from TRBV20-1 and TRBJ2-7, with D possibly matching TRBD1 (7 bases). The CDR3 is 13 amino acids. Germline values: CDR1 DFQATT, CDR2 SNEGSKA (reference sequence). The germline V and J ends were trimmed by 6 bases and 2 bases, with 14 bases remaining between them. The CDR3 bases are TGCAGTGCCGCGGGACAGCTTACCTACGAGCAGTACTTC. Translation gives CSAAGQLTYEQYF.

This clonotype was detected only a few times. The chain employs TRBV4-1 and TRBJ1-1; 9 positions agree with TRBD1. V shed 1 base and J 9 bases; nucleotides not matched to a gene: 6. The CDR3 is 14 amino acids. Germline CDR1 is MGHRA and CDR2 is YSYEKL. The CDR3 DNA is TGCGCCAGCAGCCAAGGTGGGACAGGGAGCCAAGCTTTCTTT. Protein: CASSQGGTGSQAFF.

This clonotype came up a few times. CDR3 in amino acids: CASRSEEAGHYGYTF. The CDR3 DNA reads TGTGCCAGCAGGTCAGAGGAAGCAGGACACTATGGCTACACCTTC. The chain links TRBV7-4 to TRBJ1-2, with no clear D. The germline V gene has CDR1 SGHVT and CDR2 SQSDAQ. The CDR3 spans 15 residues. V gave up 6 bases and J gave up 3 bases, with 17 bases separating them.

The chain couples TRBV6-5 to TRBJ2-7; maybe TRBD2 (5 bases). Germline V gene lookup returns CDR1 MNHEY and CDR2 SVGAGI. CDR3 size: 13 residues. The V end lost 6 bases, the J end lost 6 bases, and 15 bases lay between the germline ends. CDR3 DNA: TGTGCCAGCAGACGGGCTGAGGGCGGCGAGCAGTACTTC. This codes for CASRRAEGGEQYF.

V usage is TRBV27 and J usage is TRBJ1-6, with TRBD1 as a possible D gene (6 bases). Looked up from germline, CDR1 is MNHEY and CDR2 is SMNVEV (reference sequence). The CDR3 loop spans 15 amino acids. Trimming left V 10 bases short and J 6 bases short, with 19 bases between. CDR3 sequence: CATDQGSESNSPLHF. CDR3 nucleotides: TGTGCCACCGACCAGGGGTCCGAGAGTAATTCACCCCTCCACTTT.

This chain connects TRBV7-8 to TRBJ1-1; no definite D call. Germline-derived CDR1 and CDR2 are SGHVS and FQNEAQ. This CDR3 contains 14 residues. Between the trimmed V and J ends, which lost 7 bases and 4 bases, there was a span of 16 bases. CDR3 loop: CASTLWTEGTEAFF. Here the CDR3 DNA reads TGTGCCAGCACCCTCTGGACGGAAGGCACTGAAGCTTTCTTT.

The V and J genes are TRBV19 and TRBJ2-1; no reliable D call. V lost 1 base and J 6 bases, leaving 13 bases between the germline ends. The CDR3 is 15 residues long. CDR1 and CDR2 (germline): LNHDA, SQIVND (reference sequence). This CDR3 is CASSIGGVPGNEQFF. CDR3 nucleotide sequence: TGTGCCAGTAGTATAGGTGGGGTCCCGGGCAATGAGCAGTTCTTC.

The chain uses TRBV4-2 and TRBJ2-7; D is possibly TRBD1 (5 bases). V was trimmed by 2 bases and J by 1 base, leaving 12 bases between them. The CDR3 sequence is 15 residues long. In germline, CDR1 is LGHNA, CDR2 YNFKEQ. CDR3 nucleotide sequence: TGTGCCAGCAGCCAAACAGGCCAAGGGTCCTACGAGCAGTACTTC. Encoded protein: CASSQTGQGSYEQYF.

This clonotype was seen only once. The chain employs TRBV5-4 and TRBJ1-2; tentatively, D is TRBD1 (5 bases). Per the germline V gene, CDR1 is SGHNT and CDR2 is YYREEE (reference sequence). CDR3 length equals 15 residues. Trimming stripped 3 bases from V and 7 bases from J, with 19 bases between. CDR3 coding DNA: TGTGCCAGCAGCTCCAGCCCAAATACCGGGGGTGGCTACACCTTC. It encodes CASSSSPNTGGGYTF.

In its sample, this clonotype was seen many times. The V gene is TRBV6-6, the J gene TRBJ2-5; 8 nucleotides match TRBD2. The V gene end was trimmed by 5 bases and the J gene end by 4 bases; junction bases not matched to a gene: 12. The CDR3 consists of 16 residues. CDR1 is MNHNY and CDR2 is SVGAGI in the germline V gene (reference sequence). The CDR3 DNA reads as TGTGCCAGCAGTGTTGCCGGGACTAGAGGCAGAGAGACCCAGTACTTC. Amino acid sequence: CASSVAGTRGRETQYF.

In the case of this clonotype: One junction end does not reproduce the germline sequence, and a read error may be involved. The chain has TRBV7-3 and TRBJ2-4; 7 bases agree with TRBD2. CDR3 size: 16 residues. Germline V CDR1 and CDR2: SGHTA, FQGTGA. CDR3 in DNA: TGTGCCAGCAGCCTAACCAGGGAGGGAGCCAAAAACATTCAGTACTTC. This sequence encodes CASSLTREGAKNIQYF.

V and J are TRBV2 and TRBJ2-4; D possibly matches TRBD1 or TRBD2 (7 bases each). The germline V gene encodes CDR1 SNHLY and CDR2 FYNNEI. With 7 bases removed from V and 9 bases from J, the gap between germline ends came to 19 bases. The CDR3 is made up of 14 amino acids. CDR3 DNA sequence: TGTGCCAGCATTAAGGGAGGGGGCTGGGGCATTCAGTACTTC. Amino acid sequence: CASIKGGGWGIQYF.

This clonotype has ten or more counts. The rearrangement uses TRBV19 and TRBJ2-7; tentative D call: TRBD1 (6 bases). Between the trimmed V and J ends, which lost 7 bases and 5 bases, there was a span of 21 bases. This CDR3 spans 15 amino acids. From germline, CDR1 is LNHDA and CDR2 SQIVND (reference sequence). The CDR3: CASMQGNREGDEQYF. Written as DNA, the CDR3 is TGTGCCAGTATGCAGGGGAACAGGGAAGGGGACGAGCAGTACTTC.

About this clonotype: A read error may produce the germline difference seen at one junction end. V and J are TRBV12-3 or TRBV12-4 and TRBJ2-7; D unclear. The CDR3 spans 14 residues. Here the CDR3 reads CAISVGPPLWEQYF. CDR3 bases: TGTGCCATCAGTGTTGGGCCTCCCCTGTGGGAGCAGTACTTC.

The chain joins TRBV24-1 to TRBJ2-7; the D gene is possibly TRBD2 (5 bases). CDR1 is KGHDR and CDR2 is SFDVKD in the germline V gene. V was shortened by 9 bases and J by 3 bases, with 17 bases between the two germline ends. The CDR3 spans 14 residues. The CDR3 nucleotides read TGTGCCACCTCAGATGGGCAAGCGGACTACGAGCAGTACTTC. It encodes CATSDGQADYEQYF.

J is TRBJ2-1 and V is TRBV7-3, with 8 nucleotides matching TRBD2. Germline V gives CDR1 SGHTA, CDR2 FQGTGA. The ends lost 5 bases at V and 3 bases at J; junction bases unmatched: 9. The CDR3 consists of 16 residues. The CDR3 sequence: CASSDEAGGFYNEQFF. The CDR3 nucleotides read TGTGCCAGCAGCGACGAGGCGGGAGGTTTCTACAATGAGCAGTTCTTC.

The chain uses TRBV25-1 and TRBJ1-1; 12 bases match TRBD1. The ends lost 5 bases at V and 5 bases at J; junction bases unmatched: 12. Per the germline V gene, CDR1 is MGHDK and CDR2 is SYGVNS. The CDR3 extends over 17 amino acids. The DNA of the CDR3 is TGTGCCAGCAGTCTAACTGTGGGACAGGGGGCGAGGACTGAAGCTTTCTTT. Protein product: CASSLTVGQGARTEAFF.

The gene calls are TRBV20-1 and TRBJ2-2; 15 nucleotides agree with TRBD2. CDR3 length: 20 residues. V dropped 0 bases and J dropped 3; count of bases not matched to a gene: 11. CDR1 is DFQATT and CDR2 is SNEGSKA in the germline V gene (reference sequence). Here the CDR3 reads CSARDGGMGLAGGYTGELFF. CDR3 coding DNA: TGCAGTGCTAGAGATGGGGGAATGGGACTAGCGGGAGGATACACCGGGGAGCTGTTTTTT.

The V and J genes are TRBV7-3 and TRBJ2-2; a possible D gene is TRBD1 (6 bases). This CDR3 has 15 amino acids. Trimming shortened V by 5 bases and J by 4 bases, and 14 bases separated the two germline ends. The germline V gene has CDR1 SGHTA and CDR2 FQGTGA. The CDR3 loop is CASSTGQLGTGELFF. CDR3 nucleotides: TGTGCCAGCAGCACCGGACAGCTGGGCACCGGGGAGCTGTTTTTT.

The chain links TRBV29-1 to TRBJ2-7, with D unresolved. Germline V gene data show CDR1 as SQVTM and CDR2 as ANQGSEA. This CDR3 has 16 residues. The CDR3 coding sequence is TGCAGGACTCAAGGATCCACTGGTTGTTCTTTGGACGAGCAGTACTTC. This encodes CRTQGSTGCSLDEQYF.

This clonotype was detected only a few times. J is TRBJ2-1 and V is TRBV20-1, with 9 bases identical to TRBD2. Germline loops: CDR1 DFQATT, CDR2 SNEGSKA (reference sequence). The CDR3 has 15 amino acids. J gave up 4 bases and V 6 bases, and 10 bases lay outside the gene matches. The CDR3 region is CSADPAGGNYNEQFF. The DNA of the CDR3 is TGCAGTGCCGACCCAGCGGGAGGTAATTACAATGAGCAGTTCTTC.

The rearrangement links TRBV6-6 to TRBJ2-3, with TRBD2 matching 8 bases. Per germline, CDR1 MNHNY and CDR2 SVGAGI (reference sequence). The junction had 14 bases not matched to a gene; V was cut back by 6 bases and J by 3 bases. The CDR3 totals 17 residues. CDR3 protein: CASSSTVAGWETDTQYF. CDR3 bases: TGTGCCAGCAGCTCGACTGTAGCGGGATGGGAGACAGATACGCAGTATTTT.

The chain couples TRBV5-1 to TRBJ2-2, with a possible D match to TRBD2 (6 bases). The V end was cut by 0 bases, the J end by 6 bases, with 12 bases between. Germline loops: CDR1 SGHRS, CDR2 YFSETQ. The CDR3 runs 15 residues. The CDR3 bases are TGCGCCAGCAGCTTGGACGGCAGGGAGGCCGGGGAGCTGTTTTTT. Protein product: CASSLDGREAGELFF.

This CDR3 is CASSHLLLIGGELFF. In DNA, the CDR3 is TGTGCCAGCAGTCACCTCCTACTTATAGGCGGGGAGCTGTTTTTT. The chain has TRBV25-1 and TRBJ2-2; D unresolved. Germline assignment: CDR1 MGHDK and CDR2 SYGVNS. V lost 5 bases to trimming and J lost 7 bases, with 17 bases between them. This CDR3 has 15 amino acids.

Written as DNA, the CDR3 is TGTGCCAGTAGTATTCTAGCGGGAGCCGTCGGTGAGCAGTTCTTC. Encoded protein: CASSILAGAVGEQFF. This chain connects TRBV19 to TRBJ2-1; TRBD2 matches at 10 bases. CDR3 length: 15 residues. Germline CDR1 LNHDA, CDR2 SQIVND (reference sequence). The trim removed 3 bases at V and 9 bases at J, leaving 8 bases unmatched.